A single sample is the source of the 29 T cell receptor beta chains below, sequenced in a study of blood T cell repertoires in COVID-19. Profiling relied on immunoSEQ multiplex PCR, and the TCRdb table lists in-frame clones only, not all of them. The table includes some 330,000 clones, roughly 90% detected once. The sequencing sample was made of peripheral blood. The source of these receptors is a woman between 45 and 60 years old with active or convalescent COVID-19.

The rearrangement links TRBV3-1 (or the pseudogene TRBV3-2) to TRBJ2-5; 7 nucleotides line up with TRBD2. This CDR3 comprises 17 residues. V shed 0 bases and J 0 bases; nucleotides not matched to a gene: 7. Germline loops: CDR1 LGHDT, CDR2 YNNKEL (reference sequence). The CDR3 is CASSQDWPSGYQETQYF. The CDR3 DNA sequence: TGTGCCAGCAGCCAAGATTGGCCTAGCGGATACCAAGAGACCCAGTACTTC.

V usage is TRBV5-1 and J usage is TRBJ1-2, with 8 nucleotides matching TRBD1. Germline V CDR1 and CDR2: SGHRS, YFSETQ. V shed 4 bases and J 0 bases; nucleotides not matched to a gene: 5. The CDR3 covers 15 residues. DNA of the CDR3: TGCGCCAGCAGCCTAAACAGGGGGACTAACTATGGCTACACCTTC. It yields the protein CASSLNRGTNYGYTF.

V usage is TRBV23-1 and J usage is TRBJ1-1; 7 bases fit TRBD1. TRBV23-1 is an ORF; its function is uncertain. V shed 6 bases and J 1 base; nucleotides not matched to a gene: 20. The CDR3 has 19 amino acids. CDR3 amino acids: CASRPSPGTVEVRNTEAFF. For the CDR3, the DNA is TGCGCCAGCAGACCAAGCCCCGGGACAGTCGAAGTGAGGAACACTGAAGCTTTCTTT.

This clone was detected a few times. This rearrangement joins TRBV6-2 or TRBV6-3 to TRBJ1-2; D remains ambiguous. The CDR3 sequence is 14 residues long. V lost 2 bases and J lost 8, with 15 bases in between. The germline V gene encodes CDR1 MNHEY and CDR2 SVGEGT. The CDR3 region has the DNA TGTGCCAGCAGTTACACGGTCCGGGGATGGGGCTACACCTTC. Residues: CASSYTVRGWGYTF.

This clone has more than one count but fewer than ten. J is TRBJ2-1 and V is TRBV5-1; TRBD1 is a possible D gene (6 bases). The V and J ends lost 7 bases and 3 bases respectively, with 8 bases between them. The CDR3 contains 12 residues. CDR1 is SGHRS and CDR2 is YFSETQ in the germline V gene. DNA of the CDR3: TGCGCCAGCGGGGACAACTACAATGAGCAGTTCTTC. Protein product: CASGDNYNEQFF.

CDR3 loop: CASGPSVGNTIYF. The CDR3 DNA reads as TGTGCTAGTGGTCCTTCAGTCGGAAACACCATATATTTT. The chain carries TRBV12-5 and TRBJ1-3; unclear D gene. Germline V gene lookup returns CDR1 LGHNT and CDR2 FRNRAP. The CDR3 sequence is 13 residues long. The V end was cut by 5 bases, the J end by 4 bases, with 9 bases between.

The chain has TRBV7-2 and TRBJ2-1; D gene ambiguous. CDR3 length equals 17 residues. Germline loops: CDR1 SGHTA, CDR2 FQGNSA. Trimming shortened V by 6 bases and J by 2 bases, and 20 bases separated the two germline ends. The DNA of the CDR3 is TGTGCCAGCAGTCCTAGAGCGTCGCGGTCACCCTACAATGAGCAGTTCTTC. The encoded protein is CASSPRASRSPYNEQFF.

The chain carries TRBV6-5 and TRBJ2-7; 10 bases match TRBD2. Per germline, CDR1 MNHEY and CDR2 SVGAGI. This CDR3 region has 13 residues. The trim removed 11 bases at V and 0 bases at J, leaving 4 bases unmatched. CDR3 amino acids: CASASGSSYEQYF. CDR3 sequence (DNA): TGTGCCTCGGCTAGCGGGAGCTCCTACGAGCAGTACTTC.

J is TRBJ1-4 and V is TRBV5-1; D remains unclear. There are 15 residues in the CDR3. In germline, CDR1 is SGHRS, CDR2 YFSETQ. V lost 0 bases and J lost 7, with 13 bases in between. The CDR3 region is CASSLDGEESEKLFF. The CDR3 bases are TGCGCCAGCAGCTTGGACGGAGAGGAGAGTGAAAAACTGTTTTTT.

This chain uses TRBV6-5 with TRBJ2-3; 8 positions match TRBD1. CDR1 is MNHEY and CDR2 is SVGAGI in the germline V gene. This CDR3 is built from 13 residues. Trimming at V came to 6 bases and at J to 5 bases, leaving 4 bases not matched to a gene. CDR3 region: CASRETGEDTQYF. CDR3 sequence (DNA): TGTGCCAGCAGGGAGACAGGGGAAGATACGCAGTATTTT.

This chain links TRBV28 with TRBJ1-1; no clear D. This CDR3 contains 16 residues. V gave up 3 bases and J gave up 5 bases, with 19 bases separating them. Germline CDR1 reads MDHEN; CDR2 reads SYDVKM. CDR3 sequence (DNA): TGTGCCAGCAGTTTTGTTCCCCGGGGAGGTCGGACTGAAGCTTTCTTT. Protein: CASSFVPRGGRTEAFF.

This chain connects TRBV3-1 (or the pseudogene TRBV3-2) to TRBJ2-1; 7 nucleotides align to TRBD2. The CDR3 length is 15 residues. V lost 1 base and J lost 0; bases outside the gene matches: 0. Germline V gene sequence: CDR1 LGHDT, CDR2 YNNKEL (reference sequence). CDR3 nucleotides: TGTGCCAGCAGCCAAGGCGGGAGCTCCTACAATGAGCAGTTCTTC. As protein: CASSQGGSSYNEQFF.

The chain joins TRBV13 to TRBJ1-6; 7 bases are a match to TRBD1. The trim removed 0 bases at V and 7 bases at J, leaving 6 bases unmatched. Per germline, CDR1 PRHDT and CDR2 FYEKMQ (reference sequence). This CDR3 region has 16 residues. Here the CDR3 DNA reads TGTGCCAGCAGCTTAGGCCGTGTCAGGGGGAATTCACCCCTCCACTTT. This encodes CASSLGRVRGNSPLHF.

The rearrangement joins TRBV5-1 to TRBJ2-7; 12 bases match TRBD2. After removal of 5 bases from V and 6 bases from J, the junction contained 12 bases not matched to a gene. The CDR3 is made up of 16 amino acids. In germline, CDR1 is SGHRS, CDR2 YFSETQ. The CDR3 DNA sequence: TGCGCCAGCAGTTCCTTAGGGGGGACTAGCGGGCGCGAGCAGTACTTC. Translating it yields CASSSLGGTSGREQYF.

This chain links TRBV15 with TRBJ2-1; 9 nucleotides match TRBD2. V shed 1 base, J shed 5 bases, and the junction held 6 bases outside the gene matches. CDR3 length: 16 residues. Germline CDR1 is LNHNV and CDR2 is YYDKDF (reference sequence). The CDR3 is CATSRGNSGSHNEQFF. In DNA, the CDR3 is TGTGCCACCAGCAGAGGGAATAGCGGGAGCCACAATGAGCAGTTCTTC.

This clone has a handful of counts. V gene TRBV6-5 combines with J gene TRBJ1-2; the D is unclear. The CDR3 spans 13 residues. V lost 4 bases and J lost 4, with 10 bases in between. Germline assignment: CDR1 MNHEY and CDR2 SVGAGI. The CDR3: CASSFSGRYGYTF. DNA of the CDR3: TGTGCCAGCAGTTTCTCGGGCCGCTATGGCTACACCTTC.

The V call is TRBV29-1, the J call TRBJ2-1; no clear D. The germline V gene has CDR1 SQVTM and CDR2 ANQGSEA. The V gene lost 3 bases and the J gene lost 3 bases, with 9 bases spanning the gap. CDR3 length: 13 amino acids. The CDR3 region is CSVEFAVYNEQFF. CDR3 in DNA: TGCAGCGTTGAGTTCGCAGTCTACAATGAGCAGTTCTTC.

The V call is TRBV6-1, the J call TRBJ2-7, with D perhaps TRBD2 (6 bases). This CDR3 is built from 16 residues. Per germline, CDR1 MNHNS and CDR2 SASEGT. V gave up 2 bases and J gave up 5 bases, with 19 bases separating them. CDR3 sequence: CASSEYGTGPGDEQYF. DNA for the CDR3: TGTGCCAGCAGTGAATATGGGACCGGGCCGGGGGACGAGCAGTACTTC.

The chain couples TRBV30 to TRBJ2-3; 12 nucleotides match TRBD2. The J segment lost 4 bases and the V segment lost 5 bases, leaving 1 base of the junction unmatched. Germline CDR1 is GTSNPN and CDR2 is SVGIG (reference sequence). The CDR3 sequence is 13 residues long. The CDR3 coding sequence is TGTGCCTGGGCTAGCGGGGGGGCAGATACGCAGTATTTT. This encodes CAWASGGADTQYF.

The genes are TRBV5-8 and TRBJ2-1; 10 nucleotides agree with TRBD2. The V gene end was trimmed by 4 bases and the J gene end by 5 bases; junction bases not matched to a gene: 9. Germline V CDR1 and CDR2: SGHTS, YDEGEE. CDR3 length equals 16 residues. The CDR3 sequence: CASSAGWTSGNNEQFF. CDR3 nucleotide sequence: TGTGCCAGCAGCGCAGGTTGGACTAGCGGCAACAATGAGCAGTTCTTC. Full variable domain (rest looked up from reference TRBV5-8 and TRBJ2-1): EAGVTQSPTHLIKTRGQQATLRCSPISGHTSVYWYQQALGLGLQFLLWYDEGEERNRGNFPPRFSGRQFPNYSSELNVNALELEDSALYLCASSAGWTSGNNEQFFGPGTRLTVL.

The chain links TRBV3-1 (or the pseudogene TRBV3-2) to TRBJ1-1; D is possibly TRBD1 (5 bases). From germline, CDR1 is LGHDT and CDR2 YNNKEL (reference sequence). This CDR3 region has 14 residues. Trimming took 7 bases from V and 0 from J, leaving 12 bases between them. The CDR3 loop is CASTLGALNTEAFF. CDR3 bases: TGTGCCAGCACCCTAGGGGCTTTGAACACTGAAGCTTTCTTT.

This clone was recorded once. The chain uses TRBV3-1 (or the pseudogene TRBV3-2) and TRBJ1-1, with D tentatively TRBD1 (5 bases). The length of the CDR3 is 14 residues. V lost 2 bases to trimming and J lost 6 bases, with 13 bases between them. Germline V gene sequence: CDR1 LGHDT, CDR2 YNNKEL (reference sequence). The CDR3 sequence is CASSQQGEGAEAFF. CDR3 DNA sequence: TGTGCCAGCAGCCAACAGGGCGAAGGTGCTGAAGCTTTCTTT.

The sample holds a few counts of this clone. The V gene is TRBV5-8, the J gene TRBJ2-1; 10 nucleotides agree with TRBD1. The CDR3 totals 16 residues. Germline-derived CDR1 and CDR2 are SGHTS and YDEGEE. V shed 5 bases and J 4 bases; nucleotides not matched to a gene: 9. This CDR3 is CASSFPGQGQYNEQFF. DNA of the CDR3: TGTGCCAGCAGTTTTCCGGGACAGGGGCAGTACAATGAGCAGTTCTTC.

The chain links TRBV29-1 to TRBJ1-1; 10 nucleotides align to TRBD1. Losses at the gene ends were 7 bases for V and 4 bases for J; bases not matched to a gene: 3. Germline V gene sequence: CDR1 SQVTM, CDR2 ANQGSEA. CDR3 length equals 12 residues. Here the CDR3 reads CSGDRGPTEAFF. The CDR3 DNA is TGCAGCGGGGACAGGGGTCCCACTGAAGCTTTCTTT. The full variable domain, with the rest looked up from reference TRBV29-1 and TRBJ1-1, is SAVISQKPSRDICQRGTSLTIQCQVDSQVTMMFWYRQQPGQSLTLIATANQGSEATYESGFVIDKFPISRPNLTFSTLTVSNMSPEDSSIYLCSGDRGPTEAFFGQGTRLTVV.

The V call is TRBV5-5, the J call TRBJ2-7; D might be TRBD2 (6 bases). CDR3 size: 14 residues. With 1 base removed from V and 0 bases from J, the gap between germline ends came to 8 bases. Germline V gene lookup returns CDR1 SGHKS and CDR2 YYEKEE (reference sequence). CDR3 DNA: TGTGCCAGCAGCTTGCTCGGGAGCTCCTACGAGCAGTACTTC. The encoded protein is CASSLLGSSYEQYF.

The chain links TRBV9 to TRBJ2-2; 7 nucleotides agree with TRBD1. The V and J ends lost 3 bases and 2 bases, in that order; junction bases with no gene match: 7. Germline loops: CDR1 SGDLS, CDR2 YYNGEE. This CDR3 region has 16 residues. Here the CDR3 DNA reads TGTGCCAGCAGCGCAAATGACAGGGAAAACACCGGGGAGCTGTTTTTT. This sequence encodes CASSANDRENTGELFF.

The chain couples TRBV15 to TRBJ1-6; TRBD1 might be the D (6 bases). Germline CDR1 is LNHNV and CDR2 is YYDKDF (reference sequence). V was shortened by 6 bases and J by 9 bases, with 18 bases between the two germline ends. This CDR3 is 15 amino acids long. The CDR3 spells CATSQWRGGGSPLHF. In DNA form, the CDR3 reads TGTGCCACCAGTCAGTGGAGGGGGGGCGGTTCACCCCTCCACTTT.

J is TRBJ1-1 and V is TRBV20-1; no clear D gene. The CDR3 has 13 residues. Trimming removed 3 bases at V and 0 bases at J, with 8 bases between. Germline values: CDR1 DFQATT, CDR2 SNEGSKA (reference sequence). The CDR3 loop reads CSASGGMNTEAFF. Here the CDR3 DNA reads TGCAGTGCTAGTGGAGGGATGAACACTGAAGCTTTCTTT.

The rearrangement links TRBV27 to TRBJ2-3; 11 positions match TRBD2. The germline V gene has CDR1 MNHEY and CDR2 SMNVEV (reference sequence). There are 19 residues in the CDR3. The junction had 13 bases not matched to a gene; V was cut back by 3 bases and J by 2 bases. CDR3 region: CASSLGPGLAALPTDTQYF. Written as DNA, the CDR3 is TGTGCCAGCAGTTTGGGTCCGGGACTAGCGGCGTTACCCACAGATACGCAGTATTTT.